This TCR beta chain was retrieved from a study of post-analysis software for immune sequencing data. This CDR3 is built from 14 residues. Deletions cut 0 bases from V and 5 bases from J, with 10 bases between. Germline assignment: CDR1 SGHRS and CDR2 YFSETQ. Unique molecular identifiers featured in each of the TCR beta cDNA libraries. cDNA molecules numbering about 470,000 came from approximately 0.91 to 9.4 million T cells. TCRdb ran MiXCR on the PCR reads and lists one entry per CDR3 protein. The profile shows about 380,000 distinct CDR3 sequences, less than 40% of them singletons. Notes on the study in general: F-measure co-clustering was strong for batch-matched samples. Controls significantly exceeded multiple sclerosis patients in normalized Chao1 diversity. Comparison of patients with controls showed about 5 TRBV segments more frequent in patients, TRBV5-6, TRBV5-1 and TRBV20-1 among them.

In the case of this clonotype: What it binds is unknown.

The chain joins TRBV5-1 to TRBJ2-3; D uncertain. The specimen sequenced was blood. This clonotype was sampled from a girl aged 5 to 17 with multiple sclerosis. The CDR3 spells CASSLATAEDTQYF. DNA of the CDR3: TGCGCCAGCAGCTTGGCGACGGCCGAAGATACGCAGTATTTT.